The next 30 T cell receptor beta chains were all read from a single sample in a study of sequential checkpoint blockade in melanoma. TCRdb keeps only in-frame clones here, not all; method: immunoSEQ multiplex PCR. This table has 3,800 or so clones, roughly three fifths appearing once. As to treatment: randomized to nivolumab then ipilimumab (arm A) or the reverse (arm B). The sample in question was CD8+ T cells sorted from blood (inferred from file names), obtained from a patient given nivolumab and ipilimumab in sequence. Every receptor here comes from a human donor with melanoma.

This chain links TRBV6-5 with TRBJ2-7; 9 nucleotides match TRBD1. This CDR3 contains 15 residues. CDR1 is MNHEY and CDR2 is SVGAGI in the germline V gene. The V gene end was trimmed by 1 base and the J gene end by 6 bases; junction bases not matched to a gene: 7. In DNA form, the CDR3 reads TGTGCCAGCAGTTACTTCGGACAGGGGTCTGGCGAGCAGTACTTC. It is translated as CASSYFGQGSGEQYF.

J is TRBJ2-7 and V is TRBV11-3, with 11 bases that match TRBD2. Germline trimming cut 4 bases from V and 5 bases from J; bases unmatched to any gene: 1. Germline CDR1 and CDR2: SGHNT and YENEEA. This CDR3 contains 13 residues. The CDR3 DNA reads TGTGCCAGCAGCTCGGGACTAGCGGACGAGCAGTACTTC. Its translation is CASSSGLADEQYF.

In its sample, this clone was seen a few times. The chain links TRBV28 to TRBJ2-7, with 8 positions matching TRBD2. Germline CDR1 MDHEN, CDR2 SYDVKM. There are 14 residues in the CDR3. The J segment lost 3 bases and the V segment lost 3 bases, leaving 4 bases of the junction unmatched. CDR3 DNA sequence: TGTGCCAGCAGTTTGCGACTAGCGCACTACGAGCAGTACTTC. Protein sequence: CASSLRLAHYEQYF.

The rearrangement uses TRBV9 and TRBJ2-7; tentative D call: TRBD1 (6 bases). Per the germline V gene, CDR1 is SGDLS and CDR2 is YYNGEE. The CDR3 is 13 amino acids. The V end lost 4 bases, the J end lost 4 bases, and 12 bases lay between the germline ends. CDR3 nucleotide sequence: TGTGCCAGCAGCACCCCCGGACAGTACGAGCAGTACTTC. It yields the protein CASSTPGQYEQYF.

The chain joins TRBV7-3 to TRBJ2-3, with 11 bases fitting TRBD2. Per germline, CDR1 SGHTA and CDR2 FQGTGA. The CDR3 spans 16 residues. V lost 4 bases and J lost 4; bases outside the gene matches: 7. This chain's CDR3 is CASSSITSGSSDTQYF. The CDR3 nucleotides read TGTGCCAGCAGCTCAATAACTAGCGGGAGTTCAGATACGCAGTATTTT.

The DNA of the CDR3 is TGCGCCAGCAGCTTGACGGGGAGCTCCTACAATGAGCAGTTCTTC. Amino acid sequence: CASSLTGSSYNEQFF. This chain links TRBV5-1 with TRBJ2-1, with D perhaps matching TRBD2 (5 bases). Germline CDR1 reads SGHRS; CDR2 reads YFSETQ. Trimming removed 1 base from V and 0 bases from J, with 8 bases in between. The CDR3 runs 15 residues. Together with reference TRBV5-1 and TRBJ2-1, the CDR3 gives the full variable domain: KAGVTQTPRYLIKTRGQQVTLSCSPISGHRSVSWYQQTPGQGLQFLFEYFSETQRNKGNFPGRFSGRQFSNSRSEMNVSTLELGDSALYLCASSLTGSSYNEQFFGPGTRLTVL.

This chain connects TRBV27 to TRBJ1-4; D is undetermined. Germline V gene data show CDR1 as MNHEY and CDR2 as SMNVEV (reference sequence). Trimming removed 2 bases from V and 6 bases from J, with 7 bases in between. This CDR3 spans 13 amino acids. The CDR3 loop reads CASSLVAYEKLFF. The CDR3 region has the DNA TGTGCCAGCAGTTTAGTAGCGTATGAAAAACTGTTTTTT.

J is TRBJ2-7 and V is TRBV19; 7 bases agree with TRBD1. CDR1 and CDR2 from the germline V gene are LNHDA and SQIVND (reference sequence). The J segment lost 3 bases and the V segment lost 3 bases, leaving 5 bases of the junction unmatched. The CDR3 runs 14 residues. The CDR3 DNA is TGTGCCAGTAGTATTGGCCACAGGGGCTACGAGCAGTACTTC. This gives the protein CASSIGHRGYEQYF.

This clone was seen only a few times. The V and J genes are TRBV5-6 and TRBJ2-3; 7 bases are a match to TRBD1. V gave up 4 bases and J gave up 4 bases; unmatched junction bases: 6. CDR3 size: 14 residues. Germline assignment: CDR1 SGHDT and CDR2 YYEEEE. The CDR3 spells CASSAWTGPDTQYF. For the CDR3, the DNA is TGTGCCAGCAGCGCCTGGACAGGCCCAGATACGCAGTATTTT. Looking up the rest from reference TRBV5-6 and TRBJ2-3 gives the full variable domain: DAGVTQSPTHLIKTRGQQVTLRCSPKSGHDTVSWYQQALGQGPQFIFQYYEEEERQRGNFPDRFSGHQFPNYSSELNVNALLLGDSALYLCASSAWTGPDTQYFGPGTRLTVL.

The chain carries TRBV7-9 and TRBJ2-5; TRBD2 matches 8 bases. The CDR3 has 16 residues. Germline V gives CDR1 SEHNR, CDR2 FQNEAQ (reference sequence). Trimming removed 1 base from V and 5 bases from J; junction bases left unmatched: 9. In DNA form, the CDR3 reads TGTGCCAGCAGCTTAGGTATAGGACTAGCCTGGGAGACCCAGTACTTC. This gives the protein CASSLGIGLAWETQYF.

Turning to this clone: An end of the junction does not agree with germline; a read error may underlie this. The gene calls are TRBV7-9 and TRBJ2-1; 15 nucleotides line up with TRBD2. Germline V gives CDR1 SEHNR, CDR2 FQNEAQ (reference sequence). The CDR3 is made up of 16 amino acids. CDR3 nucleotide sequence: TGTACCAGCAGCCGGACTAGCGGGGGGGAAAAATATGAGCAGTTCTTC. Translating it yields CTSSRTSGGEKYEQFF.

A single count supports this clone. CDR3 coding DNA: TGTGCCAGCAGCGTAGGTTCAGGGATCACTGAAGCTTTCTTT. Translating it yields CASSVGSGITEAFF. The chain links TRBV9 to TRBJ1-1, with a tentative D call TRBD1 (5 bases). The length of the CDR3 is 14 residues. Deletions cut 0 bases from V and 4 bases from J, with 10 bases between. Looked up from germline, CDR1 is SGDLS and CDR2 is YYNGEE.

This chain joins TRBV5-6 and TRBJ1-2; 12 bases map to TRBD1. After removal of 3 bases from V and 0 bases from J, the junction contained 0 bases not matched to a gene. The CDR3 totals 15 residues. CDR1 and CDR2 (germline): SGHDT, YYEEEE. The CDR3 bases are TGTGCCAGCAGCTGGGACAGGGGGCCTAACTATGGCTACACCTTC. This sequence encodes CASSWDRGPNYGYTF.

This chain links TRBV27 with TRBJ2-3; D unresolved. CDR3 length: 15 amino acids. Trimming removed 0 bases at V and 0 bases at J, with 7 bases between. CDR1 MNHEY and CDR2 SMNVEV come from the germline V gene (reference sequence). The CDR3 here is CASSLSRASTDTQYF. The CDR3 nucleotides read TGTGCCAGCAGTTTATCCCGCGCTAGCACAGATACGCAGTATTTT.

This clone was detected only once. The chain couples TRBV7-2 to TRBJ2-1; the match to TRBD2 covers 12 bases. The germline gives CDR1 SGHTA, CDR2 FQGNSA. This CDR3 spans 16 amino acids. Trimming took 0 bases from V and 6 from J; bases not matched to a gene: 3. The DNA for the CDR3 is TGTGCCAGCAGCTTAGCTTGGACTAGCGGGATCAATGAGCAGTTCTTC. Its protein product is CASSLAWTSGINEQFF.

The gene calls are TRBV19 and TRBJ1-5, with D perhaps TRBD1 (5 bases). Trimming took 10 bases from V and 0 from J, leaving 13 bases between them. This CDR3 comprises 14 residues. Germline V gene lookup returns CDR1 LNHDA and CDR2 SQIVND (reference sequence). CDR3 protein: CAIGDSHSNQPQHF. The DNA of the CDR3 is TGTGCCATCGGAGACAGTCATAGCAATCAGCCCCAGCATTTT.

The chain has TRBV19 and TRBJ2-5; perhaps TRBD1 as D (6 bases). The tail of the sequence fits TRBJ2-7 better, so the J call may be wrong. The CDR3 is made up of 11 amino acids. The germline V gene encodes CDR1 LNHDA and CDR2 SQIVND (reference sequence). CDR3 sequence: CASRDIHEQYF. CDR3 nucleotides: TGTGCCAGCCGGGACATCCACGAGCAGTACTTC.

This sequence joins TRBV4-3 and TRBJ2-7; possibly TRBD1 for D (5 bases). The CDR3 covers 16 residues. CDR1 is LGHNA and CDR2 is YSLEER in the germline V gene. V was pared by 0 bases and J by 4 bases, with 16 bases between. The CDR3: CASSQDLDIGAYEQYF. The CDR3 coding sequence is TGCGCCAGCAGCCAAGATTTGGACATCGGAGCGTACGAGCAGTACTTC.

V gene TRBV19 combines with J gene TRBJ1-1, with TRBD1 matching 8 bases. The V segment lost 3 bases and the J segment 5 bases; nucleotides outside the gene matches: 5. This CDR3 comprises 14 residues. CDR1 is LNHDA and CDR2 is SQIVND in the germline V gene (reference sequence). The CDR3 region is CASSIWTGSTEAFF. CDR3 nucleotides: TGTGCCAGTAGTATCTGGACAGGGAGTACTGAAGCTTTCTTT.

This clone was observed once. The chain employs TRBV6-5 and TRBJ2-2; no firm D call. Trimming cost V 6 bases and J 5 bases, with 7 bases left between them. The CDR3 has 12 residues. Germline CDR1 and CDR2: MNHEY and SVGAGI. The CDR3 is CASSLGTGELFF. Here the CDR3 DNA reads TGTGCCAGCAGCCTCGGGACCGGGGAGCTGTTTTTT.

The CDR3 sequence is CATSVRYTDTQYF. Here the CDR3 DNA reads TGTGCCACCAGCGTTAGATACACAGATACGCAGTATTTT. The chain employs TRBV15 and TRBJ2-3; D remains unclear. The ends were cut back, 5 bases at V and 2 bases at J, with 8 bases in the middle. The CDR3 contains 13 residues. Germline V lookup: CDR1 LNHNV, CDR2 YYDKDF (reference sequence). Variable domain in full (rest from reference TRBV15 and TRBJ2-3): DAMVIQNPRYQVTQFGKPVTLSCSQTLNHNVMYWYQQKSSQAPKLLFHYYDKDFNNEADTPDNFQSRRPNTSFCFLDIRSPGLGDTAMYLCATSVRYTDTQYFGPGTRLTVL.

The rearrangement links TRBV7-3 to TRBJ2-3; 7 positions match TRBD1. Losses at the gene ends were 5 bases for V and 1 base for J; bases not matched to a gene: 3. This CDR3 has 14 residues. In germline, CDR1 is SGHTA, CDR2 FQGTGA. The CDR3 is CASSRQGGTDTQYF. The CDR3 coding sequence is TGTGCCAGCAGCCGACAGGGAGGCACAGATACGCAGTATTTT.

The gene calls are TRBV9 and TRBJ2-1; TRBD1 agrees at 9 bases. J gave up 1 base and V 3 bases, and 5 bases lay outside the gene matches. CDR3 length: 16 residues. CDR1 and CDR2 (germline): SGDLS, YYNGEE. CDR3 nucleotides: TGTGCCAGCAGCGCCGAACAGGGGGCATCCTACAATGAGCAGTTCTTC. It yields the protein CASSAEQGASYNEQFF.

This clone was recorded once. The chain couples TRBV27 to TRBJ2-2, with D hard to call. Germline CDR1 is MNHEY and CDR2 is SMNVEV (reference sequence). This CDR3 contains 13 residues. V shed 0 bases and J shed 4 bases, with 3 bases lying between them. CDR3 protein: CASSLSLTGELFF. The CDR3 coding sequence is TGTGCCAGCAGTTTATCCCTCACCGGGGAGCTGTTTTTT.

This sequence joins TRBV6-4 and TRBJ2-3, with 14 bases identical to TRBD2. Losses at the gene ends were 0 bases for V and 4 bases for J; bases not matched to a gene: 0. The CDR3 runs to 16 residues. CDR1 is MRHNA, CDR2 SNTAGT, per germline. The CDR3 sequence: CASSDSTSGGADTQYF. As DNA, the CDR3 is TGTGCCAGCAGTGACTCGACTAGCGGGGGGGCAGATACGCAGTATTTT.

The V and J genes are TRBV9 and TRBJ2-7; 8 bases are shared with TRBD1. The CDR3 loop spans 15 amino acids. V dropped 4 bases and J dropped 1; count of bases not matched to a gene: 7. Germline CDR1 reads SGDLS; CDR2 reads YYNGEE. DNA of the CDR3: TGTGCCAGCAGCCCTCGGACAGGGTTGTCCTACGAGCAGTACTTC. As protein: CASSPRTGLSYEQYF.

The chain links TRBV28 to TRBJ1-2; D possibly corresponds to TRBD1 (5 bases). Trimming shortened V by 2 bases and J by 6 bases, and 7 bases separated the two germline ends. CDR3 length equals 12 residues. CDR1 MDHEN and CDR2 SYDVKM come from the germline V gene. CDR3 residues: CASSLKGNGYTF. The DNA for the CDR3 is TGTGCCAGCAGTTTAAAGGGGAATGGCTACACCTTC.

This clone was observed a handful of times. The CDR3 bases are TGTGCCAGCAGCCAAGATTCGTGGGCAGGGGGCTACGAGCAGTACTTC. Protein: CASSQDSWAGGYEQYF. The chain recombines TRBV7-8 with TRBJ2-7, with 7 bases that match TRBD1. Trimming at V came to 5 bases and at J to 3 bases, leaving 13 bases not matched to a gene. CDR1 and CDR2 (germline): SGHVS, FQNEAQ. The CDR3 runs 16 residues.

V is TRBV19 and J is TRBJ2-5; 8 positions match TRBD2. Judging by the DNA end, TRBJ2-7 fits better; the J call may be wrong. Germline V gene lookup returns CDR1 LNHDA and CDR2 SQIVND (reference sequence). The CDR3 is 15 residues long. CDR3 bases: TGTGCCAGTAGTATTTCGGCGGGAGGTATAGACGAGCAGTACTTC. Its protein is CASSISAGGIDEQYF.

V and J are TRBV7-6 and TRBJ2-3, with D possibly TRBD2 on 6 matching bases. Trimming cost V 1 base and J 2 bases, with 13 bases left between them. In germline, CDR1 is SGHVS, CDR2 FNYEAQ. The CDR3 loop spans 16 amino acids. CDR3 sequence (DNA): TGTGCCAGCAGCTTAGTGATTAGCGGCATCACAGATACGCAGTATTTT. This translates into CASSLVISGITDTQYF.